Listed here are 28 T cell receptor beta chains from one sample, sequenced in a study of beta chain features in type 1 diabetes. Investigators reverse transcribed all isolated RNA, so they sequenced expressed TCRB transcripts. TCRdb's table, derived via immunoSEQ multiplex PCR, lists solely in-frame clones and lacks some. The repertoire includes 860,000 or so clones, 15% to 20% of them detected once, and 0.02% to 0.03% sits in the top ten. Sequenced sample: naive CD4+ T cells from blood. These receptors were collected from a woman aged 18-29 years in good health.

In the case of this clone: Other DNA sequences in this sample translate to the same CDR3. This rearrangement joins TRBV18 to TRBJ2-1; 10 nucleotides align to TRBD2. The CDR3 spans 15 residues. Germline trimming cut 1 base from V and 3 bases from J; bases unmatched to any gene: 0. The germline gives CDR1 KGHSH, CDR2 LQKENI. The CDR3 nucleotides are TGTGCCAGCTCACCACGGACTAGCGGCTACAATGAGCAGTTCTTC. Protein product: CASSPRTSGYNEQFF. Based on the CDR3 plus reference TRBV18 and TRBJ2-1, the full variable domain is NAGVMQNPRHLVRRRGQEARLRCSPMKGHSHVYWYRQLPEEGLKFMVYLQKENIIDESGMPKERFSAEFPKEGPSILRIQQVVRGDSAAYFCASSPRTSGYNEQFFGPGTRLTVL.

A few counts support this clone. This rearrangement joins TRBV6-6 to TRBJ1-1; D gene ambiguous. The CDR3 has 11 amino acids. CDR1 is MNHNY and CDR2 is SVGAGI in the germline V gene (reference sequence). V was cut by 10 bases and J by 8 bases, with 14 bases left in between. Written as DNA, the CDR3 is TGTGCCACCCTGAGAGGAGGCGAAGCTTTCTTT. Translation: CATLRGGEAFF.

The sample holds a few counts of this clone. V is TRBV28 and J is TRBJ2-1; D possibly corresponds to TRBD2 (6 bases). CDR3 size: 14 residues. The germline V gene has CDR1 MDHEN and CDR2 SYDVKM. V was trimmed by 3 bases and J by 16 bases, leaving 22 bases between them. CDR3 amino acids: CASSFVSERAFAFF. In DNA, the CDR3 is TGTGCCAGCAGTTTCGTTAGTGAGCGGGCCTTCGCCTTCTTC.

This clone has more than one count but fewer than ten. This sequence joins TRBV20-1 and TRBJ2-1; the D is unclear. Trimming left V 8 bases short and J 8 bases short, with 13 bases between. The length of the CDR3 is 11 residues. CDR1 is DFQATT, CDR2 SNEGSKA, per germline (reference sequence). The CDR3 sequence: CSLTVGDEQFF. For the CDR3, the DNA is TGCAGTCTCACAGTCGGTGATGAGCAGTTCTTC.

This clone was seen only a few times. The chain carries TRBV4-3 and TRBJ2-1, with D possibly being TRBD1 or TRBD2 (5 bases each). The germline V and J ends were trimmed by 2 bases and 3 bases, with 26 bases remaining between them. The length of the CDR3 is 20 residues. Germline V gene data show CDR1 as LGHNA and CDR2 as YSLEER. Here the CDR3 DNA reads TGCGCCAGCAGCCAACCGGAGCTCTGGGAAGTCGGGGCCTTCTACAATGAGCAGTTCTTC. Its translation is CASSQPELWEVGAFYNEQFF.

The J gene is TRBJ2-1, the V gene TRBV5-1, with D possibly being TRBD1 (6 bases). V gave up 4 bases and J gave up 0 bases, with 23 bases separating them. The CDR3 spans 19 residues. Germline-derived CDR1 and CDR2 are SGHRS and YFSETQ. The CDR3 protein is CASSPEGGMWSSSYNEQFF. The CDR3 DNA reads TGCGCCAGCAGCCCGGAAGGGGGTATGTGGTCGAGCTCCTACAATGAGCAGTTCTTC.

The chain uses TRBV7-9 and TRBJ2-2, with 10 bases fitting TRBD2. This CDR3 spans 19 amino acids. Looked up from germline, CDR1 is SEHNR and CDR2 is FQNEAQ (reference sequence). V lost 5 bases and J lost 0; bases outside the gene matches: 12. The CDR3 spells CASSPRIASGSTNTGELFF. Written as DNA, the CDR3 is TGTGCCAGCAGCCCAAGAATTGCTAGCGGGAGTACGAACACCGGGGAGCTGTTTTTT.

This clone was detected a few times. This chain joins TRBV7-2 and TRBJ2-7; D may match TRBD1 or TRBD2 (5 bases each). Between the trimmed V and J ends, which lost 5 bases and 0 bases, there was a span of 17 bases. The germline V gene encodes CDR1 SGHTA and CDR2 FQGNSA. The CDR3 runs to 16 residues. CDR3 residues: CASSARRGSSSYEQYF. The DNA of the CDR3 is TGTGCCAGCAGCGCACGCCGGGGCTCGAGCTCCTACGAGCAGTACTTC.

This clone was detected a few times. The chain recombines TRBV13 with TRBJ2-3, with D possibly TRBD1 on 5 matching bases. Germline CDR1 is PRHDT and CDR2 is FYEKMQ (reference sequence). The V end lost 3 bases, the J end lost 0 bases, and 7 bases lay between the germline ends. This CDR3 has 14 amino acids. For the CDR3, the DNA is TGTGCCAGCAGCTTCCGACAGAGCACAGATACGCAGTATTTT. Its protein is CASSFRQSTDTQYF. The whole variable domain, filled in from reference TRBV13 and TRBJ2-3, reads AAGVIQSPRHLIKEKRETATLKCYPIPRHDTVYWYQQGPGQDPQFLISFYEKMQSDKGSIPDRFSAQQFSDYHSELNMSSLELGDSALYFCASSFRQSTDTQYFGPGTRLTVL.

This clone appeared a few times. Other DNA sequences in the sample encode the same CDR3. The rearrangement links TRBV11-2 to TRBJ2-7; D not certain. The germline V and J ends were trimmed by 0 bases and 4 bases, with 7 bases remaining between them. Germline CDR1 SGHAT, CDR2 FQNNGV. This CDR3 comprises 13 residues. As DNA, the CDR3 is TGTGCCAGCAGCTTAGATCCCGGATACGAGCAGTACTTC. Amino acids: CASSLDPGYEQYF.

This clone was observed a few times. The CDR3 spells CASSSVDRTDTQYF. The CDR3 nucleotides are TGTGCCAGCAGCTCCGTAGACCGCACAGATACGCAGTATTTT. The J gene is TRBJ2-3, the V gene TRBV7-2; D not resolved. Germline CDR1 SGHTA, CDR2 FQGNSA. Trimming pared 4 bases from V and 1 base from J, leaving 9 bases between. This CDR3 has 14 residues.

This clone appeared a few times. The V and J genes are TRBV11-2 and TRBJ2-3, with 10 bases lining up with TRBD2. The CDR3 consists of 16 residues. The V gene end was trimmed by 3 bases and the J gene end by 1 base; junction bases not matched to a gene: 4. Germline lookup yields CDR1 SGHAT and CDR2 FQNNGV. The DNA of the CDR3 is TGTGCCAGCAGCTTGAGTAGCGGGAGGCGCACAGATACGCAGTATTTT. It specifies CASSLSSGRRTDTQYF.

This clone was recorded only once. The chain recombines TRBV6-6 with TRBJ1-6; 9 bases map to TRBD1. Trimming at V came to 6 bases and at J to 8 bases, leaving 8 bases not matched to a gene. Per the germline V gene, CDR1 is MNHNY and CDR2 is SVGAGI (reference sequence). This CDR3 has 15 residues. In DNA, the CDR3 is TGTGCCAGCAGATCACCGGGACAGGGTGATTCACCCCTCCACTTT. This codes for CASRSPGQGDSPLHF.

This clone occurred a few times. The chain is built from TRBV19 and TRBJ2-6, with D possibly TRBD1 on 7 matching bases. CDR3 length: 15 amino acids. Trimming left V 7 bases short and J 0 bases short, with 10 bases between. The V gene's germline CDR1 is LNHDA and CDR2 SQIVND (reference sequence). The CDR3 DNA reads as TGTGCCAGTAACCAGGGGGGCTCTGGGGCCAACGTCCTGACTTTC. It translates to CASNQGGSGANVLTF.

The chain uses TRBV5-1 and TRBJ2-5; the D is unclear. CDR1 and CDR2 from the germline V gene are SGHRS and YFSETQ. Trimming pared 7 bases from V and 2 bases from J, leaving 15 bases between. This CDR3 spans 14 amino acids. This chain's CDR3 is CASCPRATQETQYF. The CDR3 DNA follows: TGCGCCAGCTGCCCCCGGGCTACGCAAGAGACCCAGTACTTC.

This clone was detected a few times. The chain recombines TRBV2 with TRBJ1-5, with D maybe TRBD1 (6 bases). The CDR3 has 13 residues. V lost 5 bases, J lost 9 bases, and 14 bases lay in between. CDR1 and CDR2 from the germline V gene are SNHLY and FYNNEI. As DNA, the CDR3 is TGTGCCAGCAGTCCCGAGGGGGTTTGGCCCCAGCATTTT. This gives the protein CASSPEGVWPQHF.

The chain employs TRBV2 and TRBJ1-2; D call uncertain. The CDR3 runs 12 residues. Germline CDR1 SNHLY, CDR2 FYNNEI. V shed 6 bases and J shed 6 bases, with 11 bases lying between them. The CDR3 protein is CASRAGIHGYTF. CDR3 sequence (DNA): TGTGCCAGCAGGGCAGGTATCCATGGCTACACCTTC.

The genes are TRBV18 and TRBJ2-7; 13 bases line up with TRBD2. Germline trimming cut 0 bases from V and 5 bases from J; bases unmatched to any gene: 1. Germline CDR1 is KGHSH and CDR2 is LQKENI. The CDR3 is made up of 15 amino acids. This CDR3 reads CASSPPGTSGNEQYF. The CDR3 DNA reads TGTGCCAGCTCACCACCGGGGACTAGCGGGAACGAGCAGTACTTC. Complete variable domain (other parts from reference TRBV18 and TRBJ2-7): NAGVMQNPRHLVRRRGQEARLRCSPMKGHSHVYWYRQLPEEGLKFMVYLQKENIIDESGMPKERFSAEFPKEGPSILRIQQVVRGDSAAYFCASSPPGTSGNEQYFGPGTRLTVT.

The genes are TRBV7-2 and TRBJ2-7; the match to TRBD2 covers 7 bases. Losses at the gene ends were 5 bases for V and 5 bases for J; bases not matched to a gene: 15. Germline CDR1 is SGHTA and CDR2 is FQGNSA. The CDR3 is 16 amino acids. The CDR3 DNA sequence: TGTGCCAGCAGCCACAGAGCGGGACGGGACGTAGACGAGCAGTACTTC. Translation gives CASSHRAGRDVDEQYF.

This sequence joins TRBV2 and TRBJ2-7; D call uncertain. The CDR3 spans 12 residues. CDR1 is SNHLY, CDR2 FYNNEI, per germline. Trimming removed 5 bases from V and 3 bases from J, with 8 bases in between. Here the CDR3 reads CASSSTHYEQYF. The CDR3 DNA reads as TGTGCCAGCAGTTCGACGCACTACGAGCAGTACTTC.

Notes on this clone: Other DNA sequences from this sample encode an identical CDR3 as well. J is TRBJ2-1 and V is TRBV15; unclear D gene. Trimming cost V 3 bases and J 3 bases, with 0 bases left between them. The CDR3 covers 11 residues. Germline loops: CDR1 LNHNV, CDR2 YYDKDF (reference sequence). The CDR3 sequence is CATSSYNEQFF. The CDR3 nucleotides read TGTGCCACCAGCAGCTACAATGAGCAGTTCTTC. The whole variable domain, remainder taken from reference TRBV15 and TRBJ2-1, is DAMVIQNPRYQVTQFGKPVTLSCSQTLNHNVMYWYQQKSSQAPKLLFHYYDKDFNNEADTPDNFQSRRPNTSFCFLDIRSPGLGDTAMYLCATSSYNEQFFGPGTRLTVL.

This clone was observed a handful of times. As DNA, the CDR3 is TGTGCCAGCAGCGGAGCGGCCGGGACCCAGTACTTC. Translating it yields CASSGAAGTQYF. The chain couples TRBV6-1 to TRBJ2-5; D is perhaps TRBD2 (5 bases). The CDR3 has 12 residues. Trimming cost V 6 bases and J 7 bases, with 12 bases left between them. CDR1 and CDR2 from the germline V gene are MNHNS and SASEGT.

The chain links TRBV19 to TRBJ2-3; D is possibly TRBD1 (8 bases). Trimming stripped 10 bases from V and 2 bases from J, with 19 bases between. CDR3 length: 15 residues. The germline gives CDR1 LNHDA, CDR2 SQIVND (reference sequence). The CDR3 nucleotides are TGTGCCACGAACCAGGGGGCGGGAGACACAGATACGCAGTATTTT. Its translation is CATNQGAGDTDTQYF.

This clone turned up a few times. V is TRBV15 and J is TRBJ2-7; no definite D call. Per germline, CDR1 LNHNV and CDR2 YYDKDF (reference sequence). Trimming stripped 0 bases from V and 2 bases from J, with 5 bases between. The CDR3 totals 13 residues. The CDR3, as DNA: TGTGCCACCAGCAGAGAGGCTCCCTACGAGCAGTACTTC. Amino acids: CATSREAPYEQYF.

The table lists this clone with a few counts. This chain links TRBV18 with TRBJ1-1; D not resolved. V was cut by 4 bases and J by 6 bases, with 18 bases left in between. The CDR3 is 15 amino acids. CDR1 is KGHSH and CDR2 is LQKENI in the germline V gene. CDR3 loop: CASSQTIQAGAEAFF. Here the CDR3 DNA reads TGTGCCAGCTCACAGACAATTCAGGCTGGGGCTGAAGCTTTCTTT.

J is TRBJ2-1 and V is TRBV2, with 7 bases fitting TRBD2. Germline V CDR1 and CDR2: SNHLY, FYNNEI. The V and J ends lost 6 bases and 3 bases, in that order; junction bases with no gene match: 8. This CDR3 region has 15 residues. The CDR3 bases are TGTGCCAGCAGAAGCCTAGCGGAGAGCTACAATGAGCAGTTCTTC. Encoded protein: CASRSLAESYNEQFF.

In this sample, this clone turned up a few times. The V gene is TRBV5-1, the J gene TRBJ2-5, with 7 bases matching TRBD2. The CDR3 sequence is 16 residues long. Germline V lookup: CDR1 SGHRS, CDR2 YFSETQ. After removal of 4 bases from V and 2 bases from J, the junction contained 11 bases not matched to a gene. As DNA, the CDR3 is TGCGCCAGCAGCCCGGCTTGGGGGGGGTCACAAGAGACCCAGTACTTC. It specifies CASSPAWGGSQETQYF.

This clone was recorded a few times. V is TRBV28 and J is TRBJ1-5, with unresolved D. Looked up from germline, CDR1 is MDHEN and CDR2 is SYDVKM. This CDR3 has 15 residues. V lost 6 bases and J 4 bases, leaving 16 bases between the germline ends. The CDR3 coding sequence is TGTGCCAGCAGACTCGACCACCTTTGGAATCAGCCCCAGCATTTT. Its protein product is CASRLDHLWNQPQHF.